These 28 T cell receptor beta chains originate from one sample sequenced in a study of Ad26.COV2.S vaccination and SARS-CoV-2 variants. The treatment denotes: around 19 received Ad26.COV2.S at low or high dose, single or two shots; several received placebo; per-sample allocation not given. On day 63 after the first injection, vaccine and placebo recipients gave samples. TCRdb keeps only in-frame clones here, not all; method: immunoSEQ multiplex PCR. The top ten clones hold 3% to 3.5% of a sample with over 350,000 clones, 75% to 90% of them seen once. The sequenced sample was peripheral blood, obtained in a trial of Ad26.COV2.S vaccine versus placebo. These receptors were obtained from a person aged 18 to 59 who received the Ad26.COV2.S COVID-19 vaccine or a placebo.

The chain uses TRBV5-5 and TRBJ2-1, with TRBD2 identical over 8 bases. V shed 2 bases and J 2 bases; nucleotides not matched to a gene: 9. From germline, CDR1 is SGHKS and CDR2 YYEKEE (reference sequence). The CDR3 length is 17 residues. This chain's CDR3 is CASSLGPAGAAYNEQFF. CDR3 nucleotides: TGTGCCAGCAGCTTAGGTCCAGCGGGGGCCGCCTACAATGAGCAGTTCTTC.

The genes are TRBV6-5 and TRBJ1-6; weak D call: TRBD1 (5 bases). This CDR3 has 15 residues. Germline V gene sequence: CDR1 MNHEY, CDR2 SVGAGI. Between the trimmed V and J ends, which lost 2 bases and 3 bases, there was a span of 8 bases. CDR3 nucleotides: TGTGCCAGCAGTTACCGGGGCGTCTATAATTCACCCCTCCACTTT. Protein sequence: CASSYRGVYNSPLHF.

The V and J genes are TRBV10-2 and TRBJ1-2; TRBD1 matches 7 bases. Germline trimming cut 6 bases from V and 2 bases from J; bases unmatched to any gene: 0. Germline V lookup: CDR1 WSHSY, CDR2 SAAADI. This CDR3 has 12 residues. CDR3 coding DNA: TGCGCCAGCAGGGGACAGAACTATGGCTACACCTTC. Protein product: CASRGQNYGYTF.

The chain uses TRBV29-1 and TRBJ2-3; 7 nucleotides match TRBD1. This CDR3 has 12 residues. CDR1 and CDR2 (germline): SQVTM, ANQGSEA. J gave up 8 bases and V 8 bases, and 10 bases lay outside the gene matches. CDR3 protein: CSNLQGQGTQYF. CDR3 coding DNA: TGCAGCAACCTACAGGGGCAAGGTACGCAGTATTTT.

V is TRBV5-1 and J is TRBJ2-2; the D gene is possibly TRBD2 (7 bases). Germline loops: CDR1 SGHRS, CDR2 YFSETQ. This CDR3 is built from 16 residues. With 0 bases removed from V and 0 bases from J, the gap between germline ends came to 9 bases. CDR3 DNA sequence: TGCGCCAGCAGCTTGGACGGGGGGCCGAACACCGGGGAGCTGTTTTTT. Its protein is CASSLDGGPNTGELFF.

The J gene is TRBJ2-3, the V gene TRBV30; the D gene could be TRBD1 or TRBD2 (5 bases each). Trimming took off 2 bases at V and 2 bases at J, with 11 bases between the two ends. Germline V gene data show CDR1 as GTSNPN and CDR2 as SVGIG (reference sequence). The CDR3 extends over 14 amino acids. CDR3: CAWSTGTFTDTQYF. The CDR3 region has the DNA TGTGCCTGGAGTACGGGGACCTTCACAGATACGCAGTATTTT.

This rearrangement joins TRBV5-6 to TRBJ2-7; tentative D call: TRBD1 (6 bases). The CDR3 covers 14 residues. Germline assignment: CDR1 SGHDT and CDR2 YYEEEE. V was shortened by 2 bases and J by 3 bases, with 12 bases between the two germline ends. The CDR3 reads CASSFKGDNYEQYF. The CDR3 region has the DNA TGTGCCAGCAGCTTCAAGGGGGACAACTACGAGCAGTACTTC.

The chain uses TRBV4-1 and TRBJ2-5; no clear D. V lost 0 bases and J 1 base, leaving 0 bases between the germline ends. Germline lookup yields CDR1 MGHRA and CDR2 YSYEKL. This CDR3 has 12 residues. CDR3 amino acids: CASSQDQETQYF. Written as DNA, the CDR3 is TGCGCCAGCAGCCAAGACCAAGAGACCCAGTACTTC.

The V gene is TRBV7-2, the J gene TRBJ1-2; 11 nucleotides align to TRBD1. The J segment lost 7 bases and the V segment lost 5 bases, leaving 6 bases of the junction unmatched. CDR1 is SGHTA and CDR2 is FQGNSA in the germline V gene. There are 14 residues in the CDR3. The CDR3 here is CASSPGQGGLGYTF. For the CDR3, the DNA is TGTGCCAGCAGCCCGGGACAGGGGGGTCTTGGCTACACCTTC.

V is TRBV7-2 and J is TRBJ1-3; 7 bases map to TRBD1. The CDR3 runs 13 residues. In germline, CDR1 is SGHTA, CDR2 FQGNSA. The V segment lost 10 bases and the J segment 2 bases; nucleotides outside the gene matches: 5. The DNA of the CDR3 is TGTGCCACCAGGGGGGGGCCTGGAAACACCATATATTTT. Protein: CATRGGPGNTIYF.

This clone occurred once. The rearrangement links TRBV6-5 to TRBJ1-1; 7 positions match TRBD1. The ends lost 6 bases at V and 4 bases at J; junction bases unmatched: 8. The CDR3 extends over 14 amino acids. CDR1 is MNHEY, CDR2 SVGAGI, per germline. CDR3 sequence reads: CASSPQGRGTEAFF. The DNA for the CDR3 is TGTGCCAGCAGCCCACAGGGGCGGGGCACTGAAGCTTTCTTT.

The chain is built from TRBV5-1 and TRBJ1-2; D unclear. The length of the CDR3 is 13 residues. From germline, CDR1 is SGHRS and CDR2 YFSETQ. V lost 4 bases, J lost 4 bases, and 11 bases lay in between. CDR3 DNA: TGCGCCAGCAGCCGCGACCGAAGCTATGGCTACACCTTC. It encodes CASSRDRSYGYTF.

The chain recombines TRBV30 with TRBJ2-7, with D uncertain. Germline values: CDR1 GTSNPN, CDR2 SVGIG (reference sequence). V was cut by 3 bases and J by 4 bases, with 16 bases left in between. This CDR3 is built from 14 residues. DNA of the CDR3: TGTGCCTGGAGCCCCGGGCCTAAGGTGTACGAGCAGTACTTC. The encoded protein is CAWSPGPKVYEQYF.

This sequence joins TRBV6-2 or TRBV6-3 and TRBJ2-7; 8 bases line up with TRBD2. Trimming at V came to 5 bases and at J to 0 bases, leaving 9 bases not matched to a gene. The CDR3 has 16 residues. Germline values: CDR1 MNHEY, CDR2 SVGEGT. The CDR3, as DNA: TGTGCCAGCAGTGACCCGGGGGGGGCGAACTCCTACGAGCAGTACTTC. Translation gives CASSDPGGANSYEQYF.

This clone was picked up one time. This chain joins TRBV7-9 and TRBJ1-2; possibly TRBD1 for D (6 bases). Germline loops: CDR1 SEHNR, CDR2 FQNEAQ (reference sequence). V was trimmed by 5 bases and J by 2 bases, leaving 9 bases between them. The CDR3 loop spans 13 amino acids. CDR3 nucleotide sequence: TGTGCCAGCAGCGAAGGACAGAACTATGGCTACACCTTC. This codes for CASSEGQNYGYTF.

This chain connects TRBV7-9 to TRBJ1-6; no clear D. The CDR3 is 14 amino acids. Germline CDR1 SEHNR, CDR2 FQNEAQ (reference sequence). Trimming took off 4 bases at V and 9 bases at J, with 13 bases between the two ends. DNA for the CDR3: TGTGCCAGCAGCTCCATGGTCGGCGCTTCACCCCTCCACTTT. As protein: CASSSMVGASPLHF.

The genes are TRBV7-2 and TRBJ2-7; no clear D. Per the germline V gene, CDR1 is SGHTA and CDR2 is FQGNSA. Trimming shortened V by 1 base and J by 3 bases, and 10 bases separated the two germline ends. The CDR3 is made up of 14 amino acids. CDR3 sequence: CASSLVGSYYEQYF. CDR3 nucleotides: TGTGCCAGCAGCTTAGTCGGCAGCTACTACGAGCAGTACTTC. The whole variable domain, filled in from reference TRBV7-2 and TRBJ2-7, reads GAGVSQSPSNKVTEKGKDVELRCDPISGHTALYWYRQSLGQGLEFLIYFQGNSAPDKSGLPSDRFSAERTGGSVSTLTIQRTQQEDSAVYLCASSLVGSYYEQYFGPGTRLTVT.

This chain connects TRBV3-1 (or the pseudogene TRBV3-2) to TRBJ1-2; perhaps TRBD1 as D (5 bases). Trimming took off 0 bases at V and 8 bases at J, with 25 bases between the two ends. This CDR3 comprises 18 residues. The V gene's germline CDR1 is LGHDT and CDR2 YNNKEL (reference sequence). In nucleotides, the CDR3 is TGTGCCAGCAGCCAAGATGGAAACAGGAAAGGAGATGGCGAGGGCTACACCTTC. As protein: CASSQDGNRKGDGEGYTF.

The V call is TRBV6-1, the J call TRBJ1-1, with D unclear. CDR1 is MNHNS, CDR2 SASEGT, per germline. Deletions cut 1 base from V and 5 bases from J, with 11 bases between. CDR3 size: 14 residues. This CDR3 is CASSEGAPGTEAFF. CDR3 nucleotide sequence: TGTGCCAGCAGTGAAGGGGCGCCTGGGACTGAAGCTTTCTTT.

The chain employs TRBV18 and TRBJ2-3; 9 bases fit TRBD1. Germline values: CDR1 KGHSH, CDR2 LQKENI. V was pared by 2 bases and J by 0 bases, with 3 bases of the junction left unmatched. This CDR3 comprises 16 residues. The CDR3 coding sequence is TGTGCCAGCTCACCAACACAGGGGGCGAGCACAGATACGCAGTATTTT. Its translation is CASSPTQGASTDTQYF.

V is TRBV5-8 and J is TRBJ2-5; 10 bases fit TRBD2. V was pared by 0 bases and J by 4 bases, with 6 bases of the junction left unmatched. CDR1 and CDR2 (germline): SGHTS, YDEGEE. CDR3 length: 16 residues. DNA for the CDR3: TGTGCCAGCAGCTTGGGAGCTAGCGGGGGTTTAGAGACCCAGTACTTC. Translation: CASSLGASGGLETQYF.

The chain has TRBV7-9 and TRBJ2-7; tentatively, D is TRBD2 (5 bases). Looked up from germline, CDR1 is SEHNR and CDR2 is FQNEAQ (reference sequence). This CDR3 has 13 amino acids. V was clipped by 5 bases and J by 5 bases, with 13 bases between them. The CDR3 sequence: CASSPPGNNEQYF. As DNA, the CDR3 is TGTGCCAGCAGCCCCCCCGGGAACAACGAGCAGTACTTC.

V usage is TRBV7-9 and J usage is TRBJ1-1; the D is unclear. CDR1 is SEHNR, CDR2 FQNEAQ, per germline (reference sequence). This CDR3 spans 15 amino acids. Trimming pared 2 bases from V and 5 bases from J, leaving 15 bases between. The CDR3 region is CASSLLADPRTEAFF. CDR3 bases: TGTGCCAGCAGCTTACTCGCAGACCCTAGGACTGAAGCTTTCTTT.

V usage is TRBV7-8 and J usage is TRBJ1-4; 7 nucleotides match TRBD1. The junction had 7 bases not matched to a gene; V was cut back by 3 bases and J by 0 bases. The CDR3 length is 17 residues. The germline gives CDR1 SGHVS, CDR2 FQNEAQ. The CDR3 DNA follows: TGTGCCAGCAGCTTGTACGTTGGACAGGCAACTAATGAAAAACTGTTTTTT. Its translation is CASSLYVGQATNEKLFF.

The chain carries TRBV5-1 and TRBJ2-1; D not resolved. CDR1 is SGHRS, CDR2 YFSETQ, per germline. This CDR3 is built from 16 residues. The ends were cut back, 0 bases at V and 4 bases at J, with 14 bases in the middle. This CDR3 reads CASSLAGPQAYNEQFF. DNA for the CDR3: TGCGCCAGCAGCTTGGCCGGACCCCAGGCGTACAATGAGCAGTTCTTC.

The chain is built from TRBV11-2 and TRBJ2-7; tentative D call: TRBD1 (6 bases). The CDR3 contains 13 residues. Germline CDR1 and CDR2: SGHAT and FQNNGV. V lost 2 bases, J lost 3 bases, and 8 bases lay in between. In nucleotides, the CDR3 is TGTGCCAGCAGCTTACAGGACAGCTACGAGCAGTACTTC. Translated: CASSLQDSYEQYF. The variable domain in full, with the rest retrieved from reference TRBV11-2 and TRBJ2-7, is EAGVAQSPRYKIIEKRQSVAFWCNPISGHATLYWYQQILGQGPKLLIQFQNNGVVDDSQLPKDRFSAERLKGVDSTLKIQPAKLEDSAVYLCASSLQDSYEQYFGPGTRLTVT.

The genes are TRBV11-2 and TRBJ1-3; 7 bases are a match to TRBD1. Germline CDR1 and CDR2: SGHAT and FQNNGV. The CDR3 extends over 16 amino acids. The trim removed 5 bases at V and 4 bases at J, leaving 11 bases unmatched. CDR3 region: CASSPIQGPAGNTIYF. The CDR3 nucleotides read TGTGCCAGCAGCCCTATACAGGGGCCCGCAGGAAACACCATATATTTT.

This clone was seen once. The rearrangement uses TRBV6-1 and TRBJ1-6, with TRBD1 identical over 10 bases. The trim removed 2 bases at V and 9 bases at J, leaving 4 bases unmatched. The CDR3 contains 15 residues. From germline, CDR1 is MNHNS and CDR2 SASEGT. This chain's CDR3 is CASSEPGQGVSPLHF. The CDR3 DNA is TGTGCCAGCAGTGAACCAGGACAGGGGGTTTCACCCCTCCACTTT.